This TCR beta chain was recorded in a study of glioma-infiltrating T cells. The CDR3 has 13 amino acids, counting both end residues. CDR1 and CDR2 (germline): LNHDA, SQIVND (reference sequence). Amplification of TCR alpha and beta CDR3 regions from RNA used iRepertoire nested multiplex PCR. For one-step reverse transcription and amplification, 100-400 ng of tissue mRNA or PBMC total RNA was used. Each CDR3 protein gets one entry after TCRdb re-called the multiplex PCR reads with MiXCR. The sample includes around 170,000 distinct CDR3 sequences, around 40% of them seen just once. Points from the study as a whole: Only very few CDR3 sequences appeared in both tissue and blood. Tissue-blood divergence was below expectation in non-neoplastic patients, above in gliomas.

About this clonotype: Its antigen is currently unknown. The CDR3 ends on some other residue instead of the conserved phenylalanine or tryptophan, so this is likely a read error. It is unclear where the CDR3 begins or ends on the DNA, so no DNA is shown, and the CDR3 is as TCRdb lists it.

V gene TRBV19 combines with J gene TRBJ2-3; the D call TRBD2 from the table was never checked on the DNA. The specimen sequenced was glioma tissue, nonneoplastic brain tissue, or PBMCs (not recorded which). This TCR derives from a human donor with low-grade glioma or glioblastoma, undergoing nonglioma brain surgery, or in good health (not recorded which). CDR3 sequence reads: CATAAEATDTKYL.